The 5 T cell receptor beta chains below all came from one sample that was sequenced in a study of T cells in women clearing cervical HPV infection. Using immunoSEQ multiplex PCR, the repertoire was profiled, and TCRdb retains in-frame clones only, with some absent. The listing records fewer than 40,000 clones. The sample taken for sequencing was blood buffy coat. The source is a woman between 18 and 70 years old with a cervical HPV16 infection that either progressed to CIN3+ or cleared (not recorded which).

CDR3 DNA (partial): TGTGCCAGCGGTACAACAGATACG. Amino acid sequence: CASGTTDT. The whole CDR3 sequence reads CASGTTDTQYF. This sequence joins TRBV11-2 and TRBJ2-3; D unresolved. The CDR3 end falls 3 residues outside the read, so it is completed with the germline J gene. This CDR3 is built from 11 residues. The germline V gene encodes CDR1 SGHAT and CDR2 FQNNGV. Trimming took off 8 bases at V and 3 bases at J, with 6 bases between the two ends. Complete variable domain (other parts from reference TRBV11-2 and TRBJ2-3): EAGVAQSPRYKIIEKRQSVAFWCNPISGHATLYWYQQILGQGPKLLIQFQNNGVVDDSQLPKDRFSAERLKGVDSTLKIQPAKLEDSAVYLCASGTTDTQYFGPGTRLTVL.

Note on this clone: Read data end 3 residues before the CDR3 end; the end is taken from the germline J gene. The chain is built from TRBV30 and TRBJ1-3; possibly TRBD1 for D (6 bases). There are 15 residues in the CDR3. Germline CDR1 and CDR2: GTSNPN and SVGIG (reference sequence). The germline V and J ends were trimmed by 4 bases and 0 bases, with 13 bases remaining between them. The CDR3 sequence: CAWKPGHLSGNTIYF. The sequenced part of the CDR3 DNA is TGTGCCTGGAAACCGGGACACCTCTCTGGAAACACC.

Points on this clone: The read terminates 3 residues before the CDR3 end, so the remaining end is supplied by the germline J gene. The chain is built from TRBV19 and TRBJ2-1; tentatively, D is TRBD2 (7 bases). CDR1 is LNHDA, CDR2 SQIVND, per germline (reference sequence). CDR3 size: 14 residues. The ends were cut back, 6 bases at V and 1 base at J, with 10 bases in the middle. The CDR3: CASRGGGSYNEQFF. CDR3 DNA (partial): TGTGCCAGTAGAGGGGGGGGGTCCTACAATGAG.

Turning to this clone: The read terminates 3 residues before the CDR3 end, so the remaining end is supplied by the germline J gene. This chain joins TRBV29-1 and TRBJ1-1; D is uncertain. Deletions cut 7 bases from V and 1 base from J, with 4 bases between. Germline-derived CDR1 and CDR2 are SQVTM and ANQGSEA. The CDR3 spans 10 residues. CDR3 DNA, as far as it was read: TGCAGCGCACAGAACACTGAA. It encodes CSAQNTE. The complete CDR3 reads CSAQNTEAFF.

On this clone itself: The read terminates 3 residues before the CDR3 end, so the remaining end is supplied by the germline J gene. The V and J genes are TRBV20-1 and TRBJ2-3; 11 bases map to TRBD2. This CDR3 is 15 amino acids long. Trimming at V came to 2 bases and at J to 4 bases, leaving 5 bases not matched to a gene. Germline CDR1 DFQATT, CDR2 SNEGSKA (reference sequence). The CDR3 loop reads CSARIAGGEADTQYF. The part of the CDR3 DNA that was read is TGCAGTGCTAGAATAGCGGGGGGGGAGGCAGATACG.